This TCR beta chain stems from a study of cytotoxic CD8 clonotypes in ibrutinib-treated CLL. Sequencing used immunoSEQ multiplex PCR; TCRdb keeps in-frame clones, though not all of them. The table lists tens of thousands of clones, around 60% of them singletons. The V and J ends lost 1 base and 5 bases, in that order; junction bases with no gene match: 9. Germline V gives CDR1 SGHVS, CDR2 FNYEAQ. This CDR3 is built from 16 residues. This chain uses TRBV7-6 with TRBJ2-3; TRBD2 aligns across 7 bases. The sequences come from PBMCs, collected after 12 months of ibrutinib treatment. This clonotype was sampled from a human donor with chronic lymphocytic leukemia. CDR3 bases: TGTGCCAGCAGCTTAGGTGTGGGAGCGGGACGAGATACGCAGTATTTT. Its translation is CASSLGVGAGRDTQYF.